These 24 T cell receptor beta chains came from one sample sequenced in a study of human T cells and chemical hapten exposure. Time point here: pre-sensitization, week 0. Treatment in this sample: therapeutic diphenylcyclopropenone sensitization with weekly scalp DPC. From the RACE reads, TCRdb called clonotypes with MiXCR, one entry per CDR3 protein. This sample has approximately 260,000 distinct CDR3 sequences; 7.5% to 9% occur once, and the top ten carry 0.9% to 1.5%. Specimen: whole blood, collected in connection with sensitization to the hapten diphenylcyclopropenone (DPC). The receptors here all came from a man aged 18 to 29 with alopecia areata. Some clones in this sample may be carry-over from other donors' samples.

The rearrangement links TRBV6-6 to TRBJ1-4; D not certain. The germline V gene has CDR1 MNHNY and CDR2 SVGAGI (reference sequence). The CDR3 is made up of 14 amino acids. Trimming took off 4 bases at V and 8 bases at J, with 14 bases between the two ends. The CDR3: CASSLLGWEEKLFF. The CDR3 region has the DNA TGTGCCAGCAGTTTGTTAGGGTGGGAGGAAAAACTGTTTTTT.

At least ten counts were recorded for this clonotype. The J gene is TRBJ2-2, the V gene TRBV11-2; tentative D call: TRBD2 (6 bases). V was trimmed by 3 bases and J by 4 bases, leaving 6 bases between them. This CDR3 comprises 13 residues. Germline V gene lookup returns CDR1 SGHAT and CDR2 FQNNGV. CDR3 in DNA: TGTGCCAGCAGCTTCGGGGGCACCGGGGAGCTGTTTTTT. Translation gives CASSFGGTGELFF.

This clonotype has just a few counts. The J gene is TRBJ2-1, the V gene TRBV27; 9 nucleotides match TRBD1. V gave up 2 bases and J gave up 6 bases; unmatched junction bases: 5. The CDR3 length is 15 residues. The V gene's germline CDR1 is MNHEY and CDR2 SMNVEV (reference sequence). The DNA of the CDR3 is TGTGCCAGCAGTTTAGGGGACAGGGTTGGCAATGAGCAGTTCTTC. It codes for CASSLGDRVGNEQFF.

The chain is built from TRBV7-9 and TRBJ2-2; D is possibly TRBD1 or TRBD2 (5 bases each). The V gene lost 5 bases and the J gene lost 0 bases, with 13 bases spanning the gap. The CDR3 runs 16 residues. In germline, CDR1 is SEHNR, CDR2 FQNEAQ (reference sequence). CDR3 sequence reads: CASSRMRGTNTGELFF. CDR3 nucleotide sequence: TGTGCCAGCAGCCGCATGAGGGGTACGAACACCGGGGAGCTGTTTTTT.

The chain employs TRBV7-2 and TRBJ2-6; D unclear. Per germline, CDR1 SGHTA and CDR2 FQGNSA. CDR3 size: 15 residues. The V and J ends lost 1 base and 4 bases respectively, with 8 bases between them. The CDR3 sequence: CASSLGPPGANVLTF. DNA of the CDR3: TGTGCCAGCAGCTTAGGCCCACCAGGGGCCAACGTCCTGACTTTC.

Only a few counts were recorded for this clonotype. The V call is TRBV20-1, the J call TRBJ1-1, with D perhaps matching TRBD1 (5 bases). CDR1 and CDR2 from the germline V gene are DFQATT and SNEGSKA (reference sequence). Trimming left V 0 bases short and J 1 base short, with 9 bases between. The CDR3 is 14 amino acids. CDR3 amino acids: CSARDWGSNTEAFF. CDR3 sequence (DNA): TGCAGTGCTAGAGATTGGGGGTCGAACACTGAAGCTTTCTTT.

The rearrangement uses TRBV6-5 and TRBJ2-7; no clear D. Per the germline V gene, CDR1 is MNHEY and CDR2 is SVGAGI. CDR3 length equals 13 residues. The V and J ends lost 6 bases and 7 bases respectively, with 16 bases between them. The CDR3 DNA is TGTGCCAGCAGCCCGGCGACGATGGGAGAGCAGTACTTC. This sequence encodes CASSPATMGEQYF.

This clonotype was seen many times. The CDR3 here is CASSPDGSSGNTIYF. CDR3 nucleotides: TGTGCCAGCAGCCCCGACGGGAGCTCTGGAAACACCATATATTTT. The chain recombines TRBV7-2 with TRBJ1-3, with unresolved D. The CDR3 loop spans 15 amino acids. V was shortened by 5 bases and J by 0 bases, with 11 bases between the two germline ends. In germline, CDR1 is SGHTA, CDR2 FQGNSA.

The genes are TRBV7-3 and TRBJ1-1; TRBD1 matches 7 bases. The germline CDR1 and CDR2 sequences are SGHTA and FQGTGA. CDR3 length: 16 residues. J lost 0 bases, V lost 2 bases, and 6 bases had no gene match. CDR3 in DNA: TGTGCCAGCAGCTTACTAGGGGGCAAGATGAACACTGAAGCTTTCTTT. As protein: CASSLLGGKMNTEAFF.

The chain couples TRBV5-1 to TRBJ2-3; TRBD1 aligns across 7 bases. From germline, CDR1 is SGHRS and CDR2 YFSETQ. This CDR3 comprises 16 residues. Trimming at V came to 0 bases and at J to 1 base, leaving 5 bases not matched to a gene. CDR3 coding DNA: TGCGCCAGCAGCTTGGTACAGGGGAGCGGCACAGATACGCAGTATTTT. Amino acid sequence: CASSLVQGSGTDTQYF.

The table lists this clonotype with a few counts. The chain employs TRBV29-1 and TRBJ1-2; 7 bases agree with TRBD1. The junction had 7 bases not matched to a gene; V was cut back by 5 bases and J by 7 bases. Looked up from germline, CDR1 is SQVTM and CDR2 is ANQGSEA. The CDR3 runs to 12 residues. The CDR3 coding sequence is TGCAGCGTTCTTGACAGGGATGGTGGCTACACCTTC. Encoded protein: CSVLDRDGGYTF.

The chain combines TRBV4-1 with TRBJ2-7, with TRBD1 as a possible D gene (5 bases). CDR1 is MGHRA, CDR2 YSYEKL, per germline. The CDR3 extends over 16 amino acids. Trimming left V 0 bases short and J 5 bases short, with 17 bases between. The CDR3 reads CASSQDSLRDRHEQYF. DNA for the CDR3: TGCGCCAGCAGCCAAGATTCTCTCAGGGATCGGCACGAGCAGTACTTC.

A few counts support this clonotype. V and J are TRBV9 and TRBJ2-7; possible D gene TRBD2, 6 bases. The V gene's germline CDR1 is SGDLS and CDR2 YYNGEE. The CDR3 extends over 15 amino acids. V was cut by 0 bases and J by 2 bases, with 12 bases left in between. The CDR3 DNA is TGTGCCAGCAGCGTAGGACCAGGGACTCCCTACGAGCAGTACTTC. It is translated as CASSVGPGTPYEQYF. Combining the CDR3 with reference TRBV9 and TRBJ2-7 gives the whole variable domain DSGVTQTPKHLITATGQRVTLRCSPRSGDLSVYWYQQSLDQGLQFLIQYYNGEERAKGNILERFSAQQFPDLHSELNLSSLELGDSALYFCASSVGPGTPYEQYFGPGTRLTVT.

This clonotype showed up just a few times. The chain is built from TRBV6-5 and TRBJ2-3; 9 positions match TRBD1. This CDR3 comprises 16 residues. V lost 2 bases and J lost 2; bases outside the gene matches: 5. Germline assignment: CDR1 MNHEY and CDR2 SVGAGI. CDR3 loop: CASSYGTGHDTDTQYF. CDR3 in DNA: TGTGCCAGCAGTTACGGGACAGGGCATGACACAGATACGCAGTATTTT.

This clonotype was seen only a few times. The rearrangement links TRBV20-1 to TRBJ2-3, with D uncertain. Germline assignment: CDR1 DFQATT and CDR2 SNEGSKA (reference sequence). The CDR3 has 11 residues. Trimming cost V 4 bases and J 5 bases, with 7 bases left between them. The CDR3, as DNA: TGCAGTGCTACCATCCTAGATACGCAGTATTTT. It codes for CSATILDTQYF.

The J gene is TRBJ1-1, the V gene TRBV4-3; D gene unclear. Trimming took 0 bases from V and 1 from J, leaving 12 bases between them. CDR3 size: 16 residues. Germline CDR1 LGHNA, CDR2 YSLEER. The CDR3 region has the DNA TGCGCCAGCAGCCAAGATATAACATGGGGGAACACTGAAGCTTTCTTT. Protein product: CASSQDITWGNTEAFF.

This clonotype showed up many times. The rearrangement links TRBV6-2 or TRBV6-3 to TRBJ1-1; D possibly corresponds to TRBD1 (5 bases). CDR3 length: 14 residues. Trimming took off 0 bases at V and 8 bases at J, with 13 bases between the two ends. In germline, CDR1 is MNHEY, CDR2 SVGEGT. The CDR3 reads CASSYSIYRSEAFF. The CDR3 bases are TGTGCCAGCAGTTACTCGATTTACAGGTCGGAAGCTTTCTTT.

The chain recombines TRBV5-1 with TRBJ1-1, with TRBD1 identical over 11 bases. Germline CDR1 and CDR2: SGHRS and YFSETQ. This CDR3 contains 14 residues. Trimming at V came to 0 bases and at J to 9 bases, leaving 4 bases not matched to a gene. CDR3 nucleotides: TGCGCCAGCAGCTTGGTGGGACAGGGGGACCAAGCTTTCTTT. Protein product: CASSLVGQGDQAFF.

This clonotype was seen ten or more times. The chain links TRBV18 to TRBJ2-5; D might be TRBD1 (7 bases). This CDR3 contains 15 residues. V lost 1 base and J 1 base, leaving 10 bases between the germline ends. CDR1 is KGHSH, CDR2 LQKENI, per germline. The CDR3 region has the DNA TGTGCCAGCTCACCACTTCAGGGGGGCCAAGAGACCCAGTACTTC. It is translated as CASSPLQGGQETQYF.

There are many counts of this clonotype. The gene calls are TRBV4-1 and TRBJ1-5; D possibly corresponds to TRBD1 (6 bases). V was shortened by 1 base and J by 2 bases, with 9 bases between the two germline ends. Germline V gene lookup returns CDR1 MGHRA and CDR2 YSYEKL. This CDR3 is 15 amino acids long. CDR3 residues: CASSQVTGGNQPQHF. For the CDR3, the DNA is TGCGCCAGCAGCCAAGTGACAGGCGGCAATCAGCCCCAGCATTTT.

This clonotype showed up many times. The chain combines TRBV6-5 with TRBJ2-7, with 10 positions matching TRBD1. This CDR3 has 11 amino acids. V lost 10 bases, J lost 8 bases, and 5 bases stayed unmatched. Germline lookup yields CDR1 MNHEY and CDR2 SVGAGI. CDR3 region: CATGQGLKQYV. DNA for the CDR3: TGTGCCACGGGACAGGGGCTGAAGCAGTACGTC.

This chain uses TRBV9 with TRBJ1-3; D uncertain. CDR3 length equals 16 residues. Trimming took off 3 bases at V and 1 base at J, with 14 bases between the two ends. Germline CDR1 and CDR2: SGDLS and YYNGEE. In DNA form, the CDR3 reads TGTGCCAGCAGCGCCCCGACACTCACATCTGGAAACACCATATATTTT. Translation gives CASSAPTLTSGNTIYF.

This clonotype was detected a few times. V and J are TRBV6-2 or TRBV6-3 and TRBJ2-2; D is perhaps TRBD1 (5 bases). This CDR3 spans 15 amino acids. Trimming pared 8 bases from V and 0 bases from J, leaving 13 bases between. The V gene's germline CDR1 is MNHEY and CDR2 SVGEGT. CDR3 DNA sequence: TGTGCCAGCGCAAGGACACTTTCGAACACCGGGGAGCTGTTTTTT. Its protein is CASARTLSNTGELFF.

The table lists this clonotype with a few counts. V usage is TRBV5-6 and J usage is TRBJ2-3; TRBD2 matches at 11 bases. The trim removed 2 bases at V and 8 bases at J, leaving 7 bases unmatched. The CDR3 extends over 15 amino acids. Germline V lookup: CDR1 SGHDT, CDR2 YYEEEE. The CDR3 bases are TGTGCCAGCAGCTTCCGTAGCGGGGGGGCCCCTACGCAGTATTTT. Translated: CASSFRSGGAPTQYF.